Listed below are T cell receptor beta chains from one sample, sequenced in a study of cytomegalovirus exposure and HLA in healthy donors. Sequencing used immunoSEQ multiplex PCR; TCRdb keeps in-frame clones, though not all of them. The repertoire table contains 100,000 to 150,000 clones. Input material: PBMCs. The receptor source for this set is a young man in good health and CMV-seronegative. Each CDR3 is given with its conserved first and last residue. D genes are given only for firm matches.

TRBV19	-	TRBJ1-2	TGTGCCAGTAGTATAAGAGGACAGCCGATTCACTACACCTTC	CASSIRGQPIHYTF
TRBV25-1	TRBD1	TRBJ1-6	TGTGCCAGCAGTGGGACAGGGCCTCCTTCACCCCTCCACTTT	CASSGTGPPSPLHF
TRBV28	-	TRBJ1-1	TGTGCCAGCAGTTTGCCGGAGCGGACAGCTTTCTTT	CASSLPERTAFF
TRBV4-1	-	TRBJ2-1	TGCGCCAGCAGCCAGGCTCAGGGATGGGAGCAGTTCTTC	CASSQAQGWEQFF
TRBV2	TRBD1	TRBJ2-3	TGTGCCAGCAGGGGGACAGCTACGCAGTATTTT	CASRGTATQYF
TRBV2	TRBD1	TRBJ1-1	TGTGCCACTGTTAGGGACAGGGGGCAAAAGGGGACTGAAGCTTTCTTT	CATVRDRGQKGTEAFF
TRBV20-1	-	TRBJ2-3	TGCAGTGCTCAACTAGCAGATACGCAGTATTTT	CSAQLADTQYF
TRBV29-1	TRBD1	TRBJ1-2	TGCAGCGTTGATCGGCCAGGGGGCACGGCTAACTATGGCTACACCTTC	CSVDRPGGTANYGYTF
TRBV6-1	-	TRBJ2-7	TGTGCCAGCAGTGTGGGGCCCAACTCCTACGAGCAGTACTTC	CASSVGPNSYEQYF
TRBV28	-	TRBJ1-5	TGTGCCAGCAGTTTTGCAGGGTGGTATGAAAGCAATCAGCCCCAGCATTTT	CASSFAGWYESNQPQHF
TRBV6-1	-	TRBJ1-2	TGTGCCAATCAGGGTTCTCCACTCGCCTTCTATGGCTACACCTTC	CANQGSPLAFYGYTF
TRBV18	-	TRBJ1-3	TGTGCCAGCTCACGAGGACAGCCCGGCACCGACTTAAACACCATATATTTT	CASSRGQPGTDLNTIYF
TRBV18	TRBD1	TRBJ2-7	TGTGCCAGCTCCCCCACAGGGGGCGTCGACGAGCAGTACTTC	CASSPTGGVDEQYF
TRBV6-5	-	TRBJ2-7	TGTGCCAGCATTGGCGGCCCCTACGAGCAGTACTTC	CASIGGPYEQYF
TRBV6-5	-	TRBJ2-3	TGTGCCAGCAGCCGCCGGGACATCCGGACAGATACGCAGTATTTT	CASSRRDIRTDTQYF
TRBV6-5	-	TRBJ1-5	TGTGCCAGCAACGACGGGTTGAATCAGCCCCAGCATTTT	CASNDGLNQPQHF
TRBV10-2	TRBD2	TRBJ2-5	TGCGCCAGCAGTGAGACTAGCGGGGCACAAGAGACCCAGTACTTC	CASSETSGAQETQYF
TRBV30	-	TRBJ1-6	TGTGCCTGGAGTGTCGGTCGGAGAAATAATTCACCCCTCCACTTT	CAWSVGRRNNSPLHF
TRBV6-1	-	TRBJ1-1	TGTGCCAGCAGTTTGAACAGGGCCACTGAAGCTTTCTTT	CASSLNRATEAFF
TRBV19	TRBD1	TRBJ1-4	TGTGCCAGTAGTTTCCGGGACAGGGGACGTCGAGAAAAACTGTTTTTT	CASSFRDRGRREKLFF
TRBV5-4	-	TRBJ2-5	TGTGCCAGCAGCTTGGGACACCTTGTAGGGACCCAGTACTTC	CASSLGHLVGTQYF
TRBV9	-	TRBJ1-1	TGTGCCAGCAGCCAAGGGGTAGACATGAACACTGAAGCTTTCTTT	CASSQGVDMNTEAFF
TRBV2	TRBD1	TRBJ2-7	TGTGCCAGCACCACTGACAGGGTCTACGAGCAGTACTTC	CASTTDRVYEQYF
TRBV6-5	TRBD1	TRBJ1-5	TGTGCCAGCAGTAGGACAGGGGGCAAGAATCAGCCCCAGCATTTT	CASSRTGGKNQPQHF
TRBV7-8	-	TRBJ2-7	TGTGCCAGCAGCTTCCGGGACACCGCCTACGAGCAGTACTTC	CASSFRDTAYEQYF
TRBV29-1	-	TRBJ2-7	TGCAGCGGAAGGTCCGGGGGAGACGAGCAGTACTTC	CSGRSGGDEQYF
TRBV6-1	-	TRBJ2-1	TGTGCCAGCAGTGTTCGACGCACCGACCGCGGAGCTACCCAGTTCTTC	CASSVRRTDRGATQFF
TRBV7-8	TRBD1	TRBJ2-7	TGTGCCAGCAGGCTTCTGGGGACAGGGGATTACGACGAGCAGTACTTC	CASRLLGTGDYDEQYF
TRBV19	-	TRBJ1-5	TGTGCCAGTACCCCTCAGCAGGGGCAGCCCCAGCATTTT	CASTPQQGQPQHF
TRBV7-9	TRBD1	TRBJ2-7	TGTGCCAGCAGCCGTGGACAGGGGAGTATCTCCGAGCAGTACTTC	CASSRGQGSISEQYF
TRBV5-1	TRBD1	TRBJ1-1	TGCGCCAGCAGCTTGACAGGGGTGGGGAACACTGAAGCTTTCTTT	CASSLTGVGNTEAFF
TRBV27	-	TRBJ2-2	TGTGCCAGCAGCCTGGGGCGCGGGGAACTTAGTGGGGAGCTGTTTTTT	CASSLGRGELSGELFF
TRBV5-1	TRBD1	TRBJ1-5	TGCGCCAGCAGCTTTGGACAGGGGCCCAATCAGCCCCAGCATTTT	CASSFGQGPNQPQHF
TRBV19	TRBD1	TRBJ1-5	TGTGCCAGTAGTATAGAGACAGGGAGAAGGAATCAGCCCCAGCATTTT	CASSIETGRRNQPQHF
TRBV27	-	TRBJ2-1	TGTGCCAGCAGTTTATCTTCGGGAGCCCCTGAGCAGTTCTTC	CASSLSSGAPEQFF
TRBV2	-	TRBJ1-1	TGTGCCAGCAGTGATCTGTTTGGACGGGGAACTGAAGCTTTCTTT	CASSDLFGRGTEAFF
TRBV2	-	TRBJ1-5	TGTGCCAGCAGTGAAGACTGGGGGGGAATTAATCAGCCCCAGCATTTT	CASSEDWGGINQPQHF
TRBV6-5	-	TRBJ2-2	TGTGCCAGCATCCCAGGGATGGGCACCGGGGAGCTGTTTTTT	CASIPGMGTGELFF
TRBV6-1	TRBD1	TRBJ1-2	TGTGCCAGCAGACCGGGACAGGGATATGGCTACACCTTC	CASRPGQGYGYTF
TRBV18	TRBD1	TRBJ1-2	TGTGCCAGCTCACCGGTGGGACAGGGGGGCTATGGCTACACCTTC	CASSPVGQGGYGYTF
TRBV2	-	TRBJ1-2	TGTGCCAGCAGTGATTGGGGCACCTATGGCTACACCTTC	CASSDWGTYGYTF